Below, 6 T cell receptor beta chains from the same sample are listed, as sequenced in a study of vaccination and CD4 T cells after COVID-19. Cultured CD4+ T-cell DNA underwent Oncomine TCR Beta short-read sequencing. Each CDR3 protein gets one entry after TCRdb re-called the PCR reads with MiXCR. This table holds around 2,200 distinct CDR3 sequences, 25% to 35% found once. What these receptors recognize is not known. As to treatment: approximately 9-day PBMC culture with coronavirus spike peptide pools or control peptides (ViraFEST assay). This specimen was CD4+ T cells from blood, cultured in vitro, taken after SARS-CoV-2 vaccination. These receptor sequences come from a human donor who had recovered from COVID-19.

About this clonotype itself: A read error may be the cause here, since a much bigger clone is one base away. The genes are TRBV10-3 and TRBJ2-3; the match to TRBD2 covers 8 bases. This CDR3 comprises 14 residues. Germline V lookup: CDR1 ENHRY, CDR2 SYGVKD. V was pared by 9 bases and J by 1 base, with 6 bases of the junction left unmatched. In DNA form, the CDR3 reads TGTGCCATGCGGGGGGCCTATGGCACAGATACGCAGTATTTT. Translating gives CAMRGAYGTDTQYF.

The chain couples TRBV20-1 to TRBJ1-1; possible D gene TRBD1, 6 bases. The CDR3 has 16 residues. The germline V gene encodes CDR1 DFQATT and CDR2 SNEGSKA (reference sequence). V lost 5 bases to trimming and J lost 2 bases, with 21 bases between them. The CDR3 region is CSARIWGAGPNTEAFF. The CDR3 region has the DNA TGCAGTGCTCGGATTTGGGGGGCGGGCCCCAACACTGAAGCTTTCTTT.

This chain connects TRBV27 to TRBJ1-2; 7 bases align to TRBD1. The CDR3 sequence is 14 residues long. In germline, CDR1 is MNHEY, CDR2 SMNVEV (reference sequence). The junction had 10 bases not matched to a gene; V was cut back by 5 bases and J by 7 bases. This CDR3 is CASSSRQGRGGYTF. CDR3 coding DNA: TGTGCCAGCAGTAGCCGACAGGGAAGAGGTGGCTACACCTTC.

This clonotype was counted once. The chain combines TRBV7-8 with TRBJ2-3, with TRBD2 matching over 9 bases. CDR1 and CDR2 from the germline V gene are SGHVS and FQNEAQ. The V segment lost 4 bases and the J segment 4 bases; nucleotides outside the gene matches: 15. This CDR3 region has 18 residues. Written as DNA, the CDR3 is TGTGCCAGCAGCTCCCTAGTCCTTCTAGCGGGGTACGCAGATACGCAGTATTTT. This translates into CASSSLVLLAGYADTQYF.

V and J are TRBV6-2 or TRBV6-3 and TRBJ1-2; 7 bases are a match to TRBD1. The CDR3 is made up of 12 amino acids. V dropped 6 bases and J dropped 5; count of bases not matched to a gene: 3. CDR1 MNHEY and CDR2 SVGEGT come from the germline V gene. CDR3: CASRGQPYGYTF. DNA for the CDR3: TGTGCCAGCAGGGGACAGCCTTATGGCTACACCTTC.

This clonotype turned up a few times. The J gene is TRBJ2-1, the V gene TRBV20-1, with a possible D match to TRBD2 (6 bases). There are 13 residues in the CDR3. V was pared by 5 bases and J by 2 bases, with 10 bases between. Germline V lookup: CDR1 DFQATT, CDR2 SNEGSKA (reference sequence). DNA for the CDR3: TGCAGTGCTTTAAGCGGGCCCTACAATGAGCAGTTCTTC. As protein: CSALSGPYNEQFF.